The 30 T cell receptor beta chains in this list originate from one sample, sequenced in a study of blood T cell repertoires in COVID-19. Assay: immunoSEQ multiplex PCR; the TCRdb copy retains only in-frame clones and omits some. The table lists about 120,000 clones, roughly four fifths of them singletons, with 9.5% to 13% in the top ten. The sequencing input was peripheral blood. The receptors originated from a human donor in a cohort sampled during active COVID-19.

The gene calls are TRBV6-1 and TRBJ2-1, with 8 bases matching TRBD1. Germline CDR1 MNHNS, CDR2 SASEGT. CDR3 length equals 14 residues. The J segment lost 10 bases and the V segment lost 3 bases, leaving 8 bases of the junction unmatched. The CDR3 DNA is TGTGCCAGCAGTGAGATGCAGGGGGCGGGGGAGCAGTTCTTC. Protein sequence: CASSEMQGAGEQFF.

The CDR3 bases are TGTGCCAGCAGTCCAGGCGGACAGCCTTATGGCTACACCTTC. This codes for CASSPGGQPYGYTF. The J gene is TRBJ1-2, the V gene TRBV2; D might be TRBD1 (6 bases). Trimming took off 5 bases at V and 5 bases at J, with 15 bases between the two ends. CDR3 length equals 14 residues. Germline CDR1 SNHLY, CDR2 FYNNEI.

V usage is TRBV7-2 and J usage is TRBJ2-3; 9 bases agree with TRBD2. The V gene's germline CDR1 is SGHTA and CDR2 FQGNSA. The ends lost 1 base at V and 4 bases at J; junction bases unmatched: 6. The CDR3 is made up of 16 amino acids. CDR3 bases: TGTGCCAGCAGCTTAGTCGGCGGGGGGGCCCCAGATACGCAGTATTTT. Translation gives CASSLVGGGAPDTQYF.

The V gene is TRBV28, the J gene TRBJ2-1; no reliable D call. CDR1 is MDHEN and CDR2 is SYDVKM in the germline V gene. The V and J ends lost 6 bases and 9 bases respectively, with 18 bases between them. The CDR3 loop spans 14 amino acids. CDR3 residues: CASSSPRRLPEQFF. CDR3 coding DNA: TGTGCCAGCAGCTCCCCCCGCAGGTTACCTGAGCAGTTCTTC.

The V and J genes are TRBV5-1 and TRBJ2-7; 10 bases map to TRBD1. CDR1 is SGHRS and CDR2 is YFSETQ in the germline V gene. The CDR3 runs to 18 residues. Unmatched junction bases numbered 12, after V lost 0 bases and J lost 3 bases. The chain's CDR3 is CASSLGLDRGFSNYEQYF. The CDR3 bases are TGCGCCAGCAGCTTGGGATTGGACAGGGGGTTTTCGAACTACGAGCAGTACTTC.

The chain carries TRBV29-1 and TRBJ1-4, with 8 bases aligning to TRBD1. The CDR3 contains 14 residues. V lost 3 bases, J lost 5 bases, and 5 bases stayed unmatched. CDR1 and CDR2 from the germline V gene are SQVTM and ANQGSEA. The DNA for the CDR3 is TGCAGCGTTGACACCGGGACAGGAAATGAAAAACTGTTTTTT. Its translation: CSVDTGTGNEKLFF.

The chain carries TRBV18 and TRBJ2-1; D may be TRBD1 (5 bases). V dropped 2 bases and J dropped 8 bases, with 7 bases sitting between them. The CDR3 runs to 12 residues. CDR1 and CDR2 (germline): KGHSH, LQKENI. CDR3: CASSPTGHEQFF. Written as DNA, the CDR3 is TGTGCCAGCTCACCAACAGGCCATGAGCAGTTCTTC.

This rearrangement joins TRBV18 to TRBJ2-3, with TRBD2 matching over 9 bases. The CDR3 contains 15 residues. Per germline, CDR1 KGHSH and CDR2 LQKENI. V lost 4 bases and J lost 4; bases outside the gene matches: 6. The chain's CDR3 is CASSLGTSPSDTQYF. CDR3 coding DNA: TGTGCCAGCTCACTTGGGACTAGCCCGTCAGATACGCAGTATTTT.

The chain uses TRBV11-2 and TRBJ1-3; D remains ambiguous. The V gene's germline CDR1 is SGHAT and CDR2 FQNNGV. This CDR3 has 15 amino acids. Between the trimmed V and J ends, which lost 1 base and 2 bases, there was a span of 9 bases. In DNA form, the CDR3 reads TGTGCCAGCAGCTTAGGGACTTCCCCTGGAAACACCATATATTTT. Translating gives CASSLGTSPGNTIYF.

The rearrangement links TRBV5-1 to TRBJ1-4; possible D gene TRBD1, 6 bases. The germline V and J ends were trimmed by 5 bases and 6 bases, with 17 bases remaining between them. Germline assignment: CDR1 SGHRS and CDR2 YFSETQ. The CDR3 totals 15 residues. The CDR3 nucleotides read TGCGCCAGCAGTAATACAGGGTTCGATTATGAAAAACTGTTTTTT. Its translation: CASSNTGFDYEKLFF.

This chain links TRBV25-1 with TRBJ1-2, with 8 bases identical to TRBD1. J lost 6 bases, V lost 6 bases, and 6 bases had no gene match. The CDR3 sequence is 13 residues long. CDR1 and CDR2 (germline): MGHDK, SYGVNS. In nucleotides, the CDR3 is TGTGCCAGCAGCACCAGGGGGCCCCATGGCTACACCTTC. Translated: CASSTRGPHGYTF.

The genes are TRBV4-3 and TRBJ1-3; D is undetermined. Germline-derived CDR1 and CDR2 are LGHNA and YSLEER. V was trimmed by 0 bases and J by 4 bases, leaving 16 bases between them. CDR3 length equals 17 residues. The CDR3 sequence: CASSQDPDGEWGNTIYF. DNA of the CDR3: TGCGCCAGCAGCCAAGATCCCGACGGGGAATGGGGAAACACCATATATTTT.

This chain joins TRBV11-2 and TRBJ1-1, with D tentatively TRBD1 (5 bases). The CDR3 is made up of 15 amino acids. Trimming pared 1 base from V and 1 base from J, leaving 10 bases between. The germline V gene encodes CDR1 SGHAT and CDR2 FQNNGV. The CDR3 here is CASSLAGHGNTEAFF. For the CDR3, the DNA is TGTGCCAGCAGCTTAGCCGGACATGGGAACACTGAAGCTTTCTTT. The whole variable domain, remainder taken from reference TRBV11-2 and TRBJ1-1, is EAGVAQSPRYKIIEKRQSVAFWCNPISGHATLYWYQQILGQGPKLLIQFQNNGVVDDSQLPKDRFSAERLKGVDSTLKIQPAKLEDSAVYLCASSLAGHGNTEAFFGQGTRLTVV.

This chain uses TRBV19 with TRBJ2-2; 7 nucleotides agree with TRBD1. The ends lost 6 bases at V and 5 bases at J; junction bases unmatched: 3. From germline, CDR1 is LNHDA and CDR2 SQIVND (reference sequence). The CDR3 is 13 amino acids. The CDR3 sequence is CASSNRGTGELFF. CDR3 in DNA: TGTGCCAGTAGCAACAGGGGAACCGGGGAGCTGTTTTTT. Variable domain in full (rest from reference TRBV19 and TRBJ2-2): DGGITQSPKYLFRKEGQNVTLSCEQNLNHDAMYWYRQDPGQGLRLIYYSQIVNDFQKGDIAEGYSVSREKKESFPLTVTSAQKNPTAFYLCASSNRGTGELFFGEGSRLTVL.

Of note for this clone: This same CDR3 is encoded by further DNA sequences in the sample. The gene calls are TRBV7-2 and TRBJ2-5, with D possibly TRBD2 on 5 matching bases. Trimming shortened V by 3 bases and J by 1 base, and 9 bases separated the two germline ends. This CDR3 comprises 14 residues. The V gene's germline CDR1 is SGHTA and CDR2 FQGNSA. The CDR3 region is CASSFSSGQETQYF. The CDR3 DNA follows: TGTGCCAGCAGCTTTTCCAGCGGCCAAGAGACCCAGTACTTC.

CDR3 sequence (DNA): TGTGCCAGCTCACCAGGCGGGAACACTGAAGCTTTCTTT. As protein: CASSPGGNTEAFF. The chain uses TRBV18 and TRBJ1-1, with D unresolved. The CDR3 extends over 13 amino acids. Germline V lookup: CDR1 KGHSH, CDR2 LQKENI. V dropped 2 bases and J dropped 1 base, with 5 bases sitting between them.

The chain carries TRBV4-3 and TRBJ2-5; 11 bases map to TRBD2. The CDR3 contains 20 residues. In germline, CDR1 is LGHNA, CDR2 YSLEER. The V segment lost 2 bases and the J segment 7 bases; nucleotides outside the gene matches: 21. CDR3 in amino acids: CASSQHSPYSTSGATGTQYF. CDR3 bases: TGCGCCAGCAGCCAACATTCACCCTACTCGACTAGCGGGGCCACGGGGACCCAGTACTTC.

The chain recombines TRBV5-4 with TRBJ2-5; possible D gene TRBD2, 7 bases. V dropped 0 bases and J dropped 2 bases, with 14 bases sitting between them. The CDR3 consists of 16 residues. The V gene's germline CDR1 is SGHNT and CDR2 YYREEE (reference sequence). CDR3: CASSLGRGGSQETQYF. The CDR3 nucleotides are TGTGCCAGCAGCTTGGGCCGCGGGGGCTCTCAAGAGACCCAGTACTTC.

The chain carries TRBV6-1 and TRBJ1-2; D unclear. The ends were cut back, 0 bases at V and 8 bases at J, with 10 bases in the middle. CDR3 length: 13 residues. CDR1 and CDR2 from the germline V gene are MNHNS and SASEGT. CDR3 coding DNA: TGTGCCAGCAGTGAAGCGGGCGATGGGGGCTACACCTTC. Protein product: CASSEAGDGGYTF.

This clone has just one count. The CDR3, as DNA: TGTGCCACCAGCCAGCCCCTTCGACTAGCGGGGGGGCAAGAGACCCAGTACTTC. As protein: CATSQPLRLAGGQETQYF. The V call is TRBV24-1, the J call TRBJ2-5, with 14 bases aligning to TRBD2. The CDR3 length is 18 residues. In germline, CDR1 is KGHDR, CDR2 SFDVKD. The trim removed 7 bases at V and 2 bases at J, leaving 11 bases unmatched.

J is TRBJ2-3 and V is TRBV6-5; TRBD2 agrees at 7 bases. CDR3 length equals 12 residues. Germline assignment: CDR1 MNHEY and CDR2 SVGAGI. Here the CDR3 DNA reads TGTGCTTGCGGGAGACGCACAGATACGCAGTATTTT. This sequence encodes CACGRRTDTQYF.

As concerns this clone: Other DNA sequences in this specimen translate into the identical CDR3. The genes are TRBV5-1 and TRBJ2-7, with 10 bases aligning to TRBD1. The V gene's germline CDR1 is SGHRS and CDR2 YFSETQ. With 0 bases clipped from V and 4 bases from J, the junction kept 1 base outside the gene matches. The CDR3 runs to 14 residues. The CDR3 DNA is TGCGCCAGCAGCTTGGGACAGGGGGCATACGAGCAGTACTTC. Protein: CASSLGQGAYEQYF.

The rearrangement links TRBV21-1 to TRBJ1-1; TRBD1, as called in the table, went unchecked against the DNA. TRBV21-1 is labeled a pseudogene. The length of the CDR3 is 12 residues. CDR3 sequence: CASSKRGTEAFF. The CDR3 nucleotides are TGTGCCAGCAGCAAAAGGGGGACTGAAGCTTTCTTT.

To note about this clone: This sample includes further DNA sequences coding for the same CDR3. V gene TRBV6-6 combines with J gene TRBJ2-5, with D perhaps TRBD2 (6 bases). Germline values: CDR1 MNHNY, CDR2 SVGAGI (reference sequence). V gave up 2 bases and J gave up 5 bases, with 12 bases separating them. The CDR3 consists of 14 residues. DNA for the CDR3: TGTGCCAGCAGTTACGGAGGGGCGCGGGAGACCCAGTACTTC. Translating gives CASSYGGARETQYF.

The gene calls are TRBV7-8 and TRBJ1-5, with D perhaps matching TRBD1 (5 bases). Germline loops: CDR1 SGHVS, CDR2 FQNEAQ. Trimming took 3 bases from V and 2 from J, leaving 8 bases between them. CDR3 length: 14 residues. The CDR3 protein is CASSLDTRNQPQHF. As DNA, the CDR3 is TGTGCCAGCAGCTTGGACACCCGCAATCAGCCCCAGCATTTT.

This chain joins TRBV7-2 and TRBJ2-5; 7 bases are shared with TRBD2. The CDR3 contains 16 residues. The V segment lost 5 bases and the J segment 2 bases; nucleotides outside the gene matches: 11. From germline, CDR1 is SGHTA and CDR2 FQGNSA. CDR3 nucleotide sequence: TGTGCCAGCAGCCCTGAGGCTAGCGGAAGACAAGAGACCCAGTACTTC. Encoded protein: CASSPEASGRQETQYF.

The chain uses TRBV6-5 and TRBJ2-3; TRBD2 matches at 10 bases. The CDR3 has 15 residues. The V gene's germline CDR1 is MNHEY and CDR2 SVGAGI. The trim removed 7 bases at V and 2 bases at J, leaving 6 bases unmatched. In nucleotides, the CDR3 is TGTGCCAGCACCTCCCTAGCGGGAGCCACAGATACGCAGTATTTT. Residues: CASTSLAGATDTQYF.

The J gene is TRBJ2-1, the V gene TRBV6-2 or TRBV6-3; the D gene is possibly TRBD1 (5 bases). The V end lost 2 bases, the J end lost 7 bases, and 9 bases lay between the germline ends. The CDR3 sequence is 13 residues long. Germline V gene sequence: CDR1 MNHEY, CDR2 SVGEGT. CDR3 in amino acids: CASSYGAWNEQFF. CDR3 nucleotide sequence: TGTGCCAGCAGTTACGGGGCCTGGAATGAGCAGTTCTTC.

The chain carries TRBV9 and TRBJ2-3; 10 positions agree with TRBD2. V was pared by 4 bases and J by 3 bases, with 8 bases of the junction left unmatched. The CDR3 covers 16 residues. The germline V gene has CDR1 SGDLS and CDR2 YYNGEE. CDR3 amino acids: CASSPRASGGTDTQYF. The CDR3 coding sequence is TGTGCCAGCAGCCCTAGGGCTAGCGGGGGTACAGATACGCAGTATTTT.

J is TRBJ2-3 and V is TRBV27, with 8 positions matching TRBD2. Germline-derived CDR1 and CDR2 are MNHEY and SMNVEV (reference sequence). Losses at the gene ends were 10 bases for V and 4 bases for J; bases not matched to a gene: 4. This CDR3 spans 12 amino acids. The CDR3 DNA reads as TGTGCCACCCGGGGGGGTTCAGATACGCAGTATTTT. This translates into CATRGGSDTQYF.